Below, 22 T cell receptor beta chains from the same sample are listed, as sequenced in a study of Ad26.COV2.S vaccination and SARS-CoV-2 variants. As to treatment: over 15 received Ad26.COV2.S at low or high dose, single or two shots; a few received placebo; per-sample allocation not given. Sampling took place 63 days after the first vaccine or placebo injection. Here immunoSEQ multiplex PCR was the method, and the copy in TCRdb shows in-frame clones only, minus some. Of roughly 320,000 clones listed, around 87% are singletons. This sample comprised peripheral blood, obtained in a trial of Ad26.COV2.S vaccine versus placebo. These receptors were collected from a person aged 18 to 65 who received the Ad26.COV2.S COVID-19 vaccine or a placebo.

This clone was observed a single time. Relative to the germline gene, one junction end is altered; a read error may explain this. The CDR3 coding sequence is TGTGCTAGCAGCCCTCTCGACAGTCCCTACGAGCAGTACTTC. This encodes CASSPLDSPYEQYF. V and J are TRBV7-7 and TRBJ2-7; a possible D gene is TRBD1 (5 bases). The V gene's germline CDR1 is SSHAT and CDR2 FNYEAQ (reference sequence). The CDR3 consists of 14 residues.

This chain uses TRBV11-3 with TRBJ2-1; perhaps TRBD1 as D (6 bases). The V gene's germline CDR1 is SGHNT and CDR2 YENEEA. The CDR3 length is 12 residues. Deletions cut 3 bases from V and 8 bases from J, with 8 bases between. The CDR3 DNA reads TGTGCCAGCAGCTTGACAGGTGATGAGCAGTTCTTC. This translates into CASSLTGDEQFF.

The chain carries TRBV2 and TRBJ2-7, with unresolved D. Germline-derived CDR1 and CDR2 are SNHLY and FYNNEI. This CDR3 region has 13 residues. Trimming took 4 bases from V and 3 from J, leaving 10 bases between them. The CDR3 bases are TGTGCCAGCAGTGGTAGCCCGGGCTACGAGCAGTACTTC. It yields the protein CASSGSPGYEQYF.

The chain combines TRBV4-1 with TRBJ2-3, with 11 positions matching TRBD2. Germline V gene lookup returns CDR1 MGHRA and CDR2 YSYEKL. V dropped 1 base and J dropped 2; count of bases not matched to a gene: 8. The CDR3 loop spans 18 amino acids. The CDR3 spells CASSQATRLAGTTDTQYF. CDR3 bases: TGCGCCAGCAGCCAAGCTACCCGACTAGCGGGGACCACAGATACGCAGTATTTT.

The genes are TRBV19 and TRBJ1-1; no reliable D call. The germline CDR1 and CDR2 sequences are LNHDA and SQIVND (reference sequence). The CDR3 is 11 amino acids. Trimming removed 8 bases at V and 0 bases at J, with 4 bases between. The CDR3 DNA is TGTGCCAGTGTAATGAACACTGAAGCTTTCTTT. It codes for CASVMNTEAFF.

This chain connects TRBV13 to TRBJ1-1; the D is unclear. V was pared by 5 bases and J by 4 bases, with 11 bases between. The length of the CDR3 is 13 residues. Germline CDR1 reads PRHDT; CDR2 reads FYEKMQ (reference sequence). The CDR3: CASSRGRGTEAFF. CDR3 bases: TGTGCCAGCAGCCGAGGGCGTGGCACTGAAGCTTTCTTT.

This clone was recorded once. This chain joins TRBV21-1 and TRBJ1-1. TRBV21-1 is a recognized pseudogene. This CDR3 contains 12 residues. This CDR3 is CATKRVNTEAFF. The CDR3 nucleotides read TGTGCCACCAAAAGGGTAAACACTGAAGCTTTCTTT.

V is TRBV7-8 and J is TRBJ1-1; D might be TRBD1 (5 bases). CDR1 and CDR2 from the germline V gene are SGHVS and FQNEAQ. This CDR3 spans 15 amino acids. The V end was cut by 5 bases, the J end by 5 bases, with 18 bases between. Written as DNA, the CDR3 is TGTGCCAGCAGCCTCAGACGGGACTCGGGGACTGAAGCTTTCTTT. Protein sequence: CASSLRRDSGTEAFF.

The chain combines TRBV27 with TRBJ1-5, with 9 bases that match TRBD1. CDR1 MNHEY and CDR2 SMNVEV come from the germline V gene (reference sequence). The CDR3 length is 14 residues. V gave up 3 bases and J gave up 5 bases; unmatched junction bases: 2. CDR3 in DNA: TGTGCCAGCAGTTTTGGACAGGGGCATCAGCCCCAGCATTTT. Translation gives CASSFGQGHQPQHF.

CDR3 coding DNA: TGTGCCAGCAGCCCGCTGGGAGGGGAGACGTGGGGCTACACCTTC. Protein: CASSPLGGETWGYTF. The J gene is TRBJ1-2, the V gene TRBV13, with TRBD1 as a possible D gene (5 bases). Germline assignment: CDR1 PRHDT and CDR2 FYEKMQ (reference sequence). CDR3 length: 15 amino acids. V was clipped by 5 bases and J by 8 bases, with 21 bases between them.

The CDR3 spells CASSKETGEPETQYF. In nucleotides, the CDR3 is TGTGCCAGCAGCAAAGAGACAGGGGAACCGGAGACCCAGTACTTC. The rearrangement joins TRBV21-1 to TRBJ2-5; TRBD1 is the table's D call, not checked against the DNA. TRBV21-1 is given as a pseudogene. CDR3 length equals 15 residues.

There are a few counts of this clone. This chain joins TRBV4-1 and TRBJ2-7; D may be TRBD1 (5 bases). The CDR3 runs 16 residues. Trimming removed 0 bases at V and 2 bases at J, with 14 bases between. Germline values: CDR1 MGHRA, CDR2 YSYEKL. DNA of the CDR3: TGCGCCAGCAGCCAAGATAGCTCAGGGATGGCCTACGAGCAGTACTTC. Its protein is CASSQDSSGMAYEQYF.

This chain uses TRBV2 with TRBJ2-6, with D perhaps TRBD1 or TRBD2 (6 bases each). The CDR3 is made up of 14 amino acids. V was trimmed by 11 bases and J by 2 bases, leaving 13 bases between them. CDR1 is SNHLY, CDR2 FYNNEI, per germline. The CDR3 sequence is CAEYGGAGANVLTF. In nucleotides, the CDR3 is TGTGCCGAGTACGGGGGCGCTGGGGCCAACGTCCTGACTTTC.

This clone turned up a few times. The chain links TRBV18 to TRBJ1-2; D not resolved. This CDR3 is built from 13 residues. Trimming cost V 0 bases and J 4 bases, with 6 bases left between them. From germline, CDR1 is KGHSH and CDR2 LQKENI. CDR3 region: CASSPPGSYGYTF. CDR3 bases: TGTGCCAGCTCACCACCGGGCAGCTATGGCTACACCTTC. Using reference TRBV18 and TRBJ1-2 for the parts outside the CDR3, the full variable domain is NAGVMQNPRHLVRRRGQEARLRCSPMKGHSHVYWYRQLPEEGLKFMVYLQKENIIDESGMPKERFSAEFPKEGPSILRIQQVVRGDSAAYFCASSPPGSYGYTFGSGTRLTVV.

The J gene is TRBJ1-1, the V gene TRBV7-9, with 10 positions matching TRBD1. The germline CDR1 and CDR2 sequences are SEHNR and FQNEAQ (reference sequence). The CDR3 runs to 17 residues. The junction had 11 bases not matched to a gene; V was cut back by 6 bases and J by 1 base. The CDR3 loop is CASSSYSRTGGNTEAFF. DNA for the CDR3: TGTGCCAGCAGTTCCTATAGCAGGACAGGGGGGAACACTGAAGCTTTCTTT.

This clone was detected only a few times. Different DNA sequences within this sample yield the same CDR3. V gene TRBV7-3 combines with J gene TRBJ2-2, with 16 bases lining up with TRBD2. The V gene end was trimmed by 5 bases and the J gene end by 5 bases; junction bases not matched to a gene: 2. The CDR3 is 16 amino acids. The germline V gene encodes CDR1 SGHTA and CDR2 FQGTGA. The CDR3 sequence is CASSLGLAGGTGELFF. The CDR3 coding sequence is TGTGCCAGCAGCCTGGGACTAGCGGGAGGGACCGGGGAGCTGTTTTTT.

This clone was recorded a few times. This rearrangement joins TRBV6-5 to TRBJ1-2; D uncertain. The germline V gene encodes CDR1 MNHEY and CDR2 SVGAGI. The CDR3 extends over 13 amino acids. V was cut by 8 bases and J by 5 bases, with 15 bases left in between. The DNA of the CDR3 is TGTGCCAGCGTGGTGGGAAGAGTTTATGGCTACACCTTC. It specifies CASVVGRVYGYTF.

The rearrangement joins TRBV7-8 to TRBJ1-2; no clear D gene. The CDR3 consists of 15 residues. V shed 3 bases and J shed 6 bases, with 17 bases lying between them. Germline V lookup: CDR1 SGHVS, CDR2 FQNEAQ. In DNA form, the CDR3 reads TGTGCCAGCAGCTTGCGCTTACCAACGACCCATGGCTACACCTTC. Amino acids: CASSLRLPTTHGYTF. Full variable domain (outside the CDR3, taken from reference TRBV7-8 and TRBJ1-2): GAGVSQSPRYKVAKRGQDVALRCDPISGHVSLFWYQQALGQGPEFLTYFQNEAQLDKSGLPSDRFFAERPEGSVSTLKIQRTQQEDSAVYLCASSLRLPTTHGYTFGSGTRLTVV.

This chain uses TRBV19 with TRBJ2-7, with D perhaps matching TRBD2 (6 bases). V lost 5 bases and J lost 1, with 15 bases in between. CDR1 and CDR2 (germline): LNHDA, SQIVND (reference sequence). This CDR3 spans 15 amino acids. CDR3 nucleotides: TGTGCCAGTAGTGGTGGGACTGGATGGTCCTACGAGCAGTACTTC. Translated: CASSGGTGWSYEQYF. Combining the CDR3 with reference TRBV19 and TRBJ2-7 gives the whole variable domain DGGITQSPKYLFRKEGQNVTLSCEQNLNHDAMYWYRQDPGQGLRLIYYSQIVNDFQKGDIAEGYSVSREKKESFPLTVTSAQKNPTAFYLCASSGGTGWSYEQYFGPGTRLTVT.

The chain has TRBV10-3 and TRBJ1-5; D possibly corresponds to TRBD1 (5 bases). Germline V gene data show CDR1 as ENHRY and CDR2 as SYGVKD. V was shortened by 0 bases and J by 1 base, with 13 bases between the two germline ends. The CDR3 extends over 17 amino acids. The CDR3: CAISESRARGSNQPQHF. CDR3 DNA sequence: TGTGCCATCAGTGAGTCGAGGGCCCGGGGGAGCAATCAGCCCCAGCATTTT.

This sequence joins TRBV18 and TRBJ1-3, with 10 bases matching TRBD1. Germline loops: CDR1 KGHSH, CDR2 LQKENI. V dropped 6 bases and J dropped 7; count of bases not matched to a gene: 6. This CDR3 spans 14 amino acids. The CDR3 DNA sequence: TGTGCCAGCTCGCCGACAGGGGGCCTTAACACCATATATTTT. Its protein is CASSPTGGLNTIYF. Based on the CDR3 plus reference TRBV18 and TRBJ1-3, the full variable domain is NAGVMQNPRHLVRRRGQEARLRCSPMKGHSHVYWYRQLPEEGLKFMVYLQKENIIDESGMPKERFSAEFPKEGPSILRIQQVVRGDSAAYFCASSPTGGLNTIYFGEGSWLTVV.

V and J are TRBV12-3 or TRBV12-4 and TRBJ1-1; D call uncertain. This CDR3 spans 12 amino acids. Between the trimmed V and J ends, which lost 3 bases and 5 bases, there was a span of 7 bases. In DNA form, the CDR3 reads TGTGCCAGCAGTTTGTCAGCTACTGAAGCTTTCTTT. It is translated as CASSLSATEAFF.